This T cell receptor beta chain comes out of a study of shared clonotypes between healthy human individuals. For the study at large: Plates per donor: three CD4 naive, three CD4 memory, two CD8 naive, one CD8 memory. Study results and limitations: Tissue TCR repertoires likely differ from these blood-only repertoires. Compared with clonotypes that all four donors shared, non-shared clonotypes had lower generation probabilities.

Sorted-subset replicate PCR reactions were performed with approximately 200 ng DNA, corresponding to roughly 27,000 T cell genomes. Profiled with immunoSEQ multiplex PCR; TCRdb holds only in-frame clones, not every one. The sample has roughly 2,000,000 clones, about 94% seen once. Concerning this clone: The antigen is unknown.

Germline V gene sequence: CDR1 PRHDT, CDR2 FYEKMQ (reference sequence). This CDR3 region has 16 residues. V was clipped by 4 bases and J by 4 bases; unmatched bases: 5. CD45RO-negative, CCR7-selected cells formed the naive CD8 fraction, which excluded terminally differentiated effector memory CD45RA+ cells. Sequencing was carried out using naive CD8+ T cells from PBMCs. The receptor was isolated from a man in his late teens or twenties in good health. Some clones in this sample may be carry-over from other donors' samples. The rearrangement joins TRBV13 to TRBJ2-5; 14 nucleotides agree with TRBD2. This chain's CDR3 is CASSSGTSGSTETQYF. CDR3 coding DNA: TGTGCCAGCAGCTCCGGGACTAGCGGGAGTACAGAGACCCAGTACTTC.